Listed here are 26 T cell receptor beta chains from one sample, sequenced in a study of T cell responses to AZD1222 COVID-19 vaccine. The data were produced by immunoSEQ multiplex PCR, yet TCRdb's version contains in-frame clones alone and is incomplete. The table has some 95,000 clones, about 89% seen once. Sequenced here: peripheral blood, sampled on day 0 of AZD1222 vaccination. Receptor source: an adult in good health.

CDR3 residues: CASKKDSNTEAFF. CDR3 in DNA: TGTGCCAGCAAAAAGGACAGTAACACTGAAGCTTTCTTT. The chain employs TRBV2 and TRBJ1-1; D may be TRBD1 (6 bases). This CDR3 comprises 13 residues. V dropped 7 bases and J dropped 2 bases, with 11 bases sitting between them. Germline CDR1 reads SNHLY; CDR2 reads FYNNEI. Using reference TRBV2 and TRBJ1-1 for the parts outside the CDR3, the full variable domain is EPEVTQTPSHQVTQMGQEVILRCVPISNHLYFYWYRQILGQKVEFLVSFYNNEISEKSEIFDDQFSVERPDGSNFTLKIRSTKLEDSAMYFCASKKDSNTEAFFGQGTRLTVV.

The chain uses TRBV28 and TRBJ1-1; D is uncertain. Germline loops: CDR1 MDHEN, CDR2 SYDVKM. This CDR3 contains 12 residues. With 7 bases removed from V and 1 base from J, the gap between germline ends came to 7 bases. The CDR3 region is CASTDPNTEAFF. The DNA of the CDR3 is TGTGCCAGCACTGATCCGAACACTGAAGCTTTCTTT.

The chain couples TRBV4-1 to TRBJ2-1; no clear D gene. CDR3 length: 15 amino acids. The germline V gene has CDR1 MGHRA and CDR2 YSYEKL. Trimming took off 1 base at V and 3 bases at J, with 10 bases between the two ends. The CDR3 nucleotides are TGCGCCAGCAGCCAAGGCCCGGACGGCTACAATGAGCAGTTCTTC. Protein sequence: CASSQGPDGYNEQFF.

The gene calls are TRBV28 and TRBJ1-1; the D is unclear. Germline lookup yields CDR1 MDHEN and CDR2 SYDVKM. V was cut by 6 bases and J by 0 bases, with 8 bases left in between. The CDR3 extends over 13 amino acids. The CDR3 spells CASSYGLNTEAFF. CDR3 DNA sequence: TGTGCCAGCAGCTACGGATTGAACACTGAAGCTTTCTTT. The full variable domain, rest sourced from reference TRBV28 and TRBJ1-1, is DVKVTQSSRYLVKRTGEKVFLECVQDMDHENMFWYRQDPGLGLRLIYFSYDVKMKEKGDIPEGYSVSREKKERFSLILESASTNQTSMYLCASSYGLNTEAFFGQGTRLTVV.

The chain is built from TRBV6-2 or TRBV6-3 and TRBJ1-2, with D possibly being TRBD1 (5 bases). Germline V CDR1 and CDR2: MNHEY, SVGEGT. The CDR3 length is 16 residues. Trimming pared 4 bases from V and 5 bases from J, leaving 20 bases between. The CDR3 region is CASSFESEPGEYGYTF. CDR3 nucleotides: TGTGCCAGCAGTTTTGAGTCCGAACCGGGGGAGTATGGCTACACCTTC.

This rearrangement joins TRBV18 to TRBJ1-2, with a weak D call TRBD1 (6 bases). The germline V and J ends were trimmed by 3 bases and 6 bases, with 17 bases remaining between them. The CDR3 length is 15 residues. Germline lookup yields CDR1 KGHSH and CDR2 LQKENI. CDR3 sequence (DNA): TGTGCCAGCTCACCCGATTTCGGGGGGCGGAATGGCTACACCTTC. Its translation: CASSPDFGGRNGYTF.

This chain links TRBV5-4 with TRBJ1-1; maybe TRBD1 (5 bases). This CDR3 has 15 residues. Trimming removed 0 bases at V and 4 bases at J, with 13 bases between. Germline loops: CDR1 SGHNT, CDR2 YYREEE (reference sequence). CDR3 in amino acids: CASSLAESGGTEAFF. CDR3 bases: TGTGCCAGCAGCTTGGCCGAGTCTGGGGGCACTGAAGCTTTCTTT.

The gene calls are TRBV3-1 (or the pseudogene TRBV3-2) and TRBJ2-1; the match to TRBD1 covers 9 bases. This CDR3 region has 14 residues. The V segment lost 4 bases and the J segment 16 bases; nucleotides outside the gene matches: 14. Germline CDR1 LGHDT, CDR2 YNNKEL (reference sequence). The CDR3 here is CASSRQPTGGRTFF. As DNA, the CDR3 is TGTGCCAGCAGCCGACAACCAACAGGGGGCCGAACATTCTTC.

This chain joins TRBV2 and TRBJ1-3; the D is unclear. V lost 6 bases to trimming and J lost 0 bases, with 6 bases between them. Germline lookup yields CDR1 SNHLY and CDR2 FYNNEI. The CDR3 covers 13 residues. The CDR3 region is CASRRDSGNTIYF. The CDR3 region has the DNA TGTGCCAGCAGGCGGGACTCTGGAAACACCATATATTTT.

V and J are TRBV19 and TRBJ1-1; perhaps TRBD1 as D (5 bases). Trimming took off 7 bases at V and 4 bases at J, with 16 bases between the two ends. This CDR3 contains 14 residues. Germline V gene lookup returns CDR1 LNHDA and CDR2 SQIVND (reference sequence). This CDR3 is CASTPGGRPTEAFF. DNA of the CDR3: TGTGCCAGTACCCCGGGGGGACGGCCCACTGAAGCTTTCTTT.

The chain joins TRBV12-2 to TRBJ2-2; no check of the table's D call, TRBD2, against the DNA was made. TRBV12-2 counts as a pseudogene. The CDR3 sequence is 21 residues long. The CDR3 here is CASRLDPRTSRLPRDTGELFF. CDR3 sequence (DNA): TGTGCAAGTCGCTTAGACCCTCGTACTAGCCGCTTACCCCGAGACACCGGGGAGCTGTTTTTT.

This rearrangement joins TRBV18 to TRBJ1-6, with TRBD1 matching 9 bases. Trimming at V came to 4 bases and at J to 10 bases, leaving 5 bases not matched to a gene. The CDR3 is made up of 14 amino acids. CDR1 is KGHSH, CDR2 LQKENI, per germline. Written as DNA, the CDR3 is TGTGCCAGCTCACAGGGACAGGGATCCTCACCCCTCCACTTT. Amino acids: CASSQGQGSSPLHF. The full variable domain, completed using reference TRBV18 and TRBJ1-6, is NAGVMQNPRHLVRRRGQEARLRCSPMKGHSHVYWYRQLPEEGLKFMVYLQKENIIDESGMPKERFSAEFPKEGPSILRIQQVVRGDSAAYFCASSQGQGSSPLHFGNGTRLTVT.

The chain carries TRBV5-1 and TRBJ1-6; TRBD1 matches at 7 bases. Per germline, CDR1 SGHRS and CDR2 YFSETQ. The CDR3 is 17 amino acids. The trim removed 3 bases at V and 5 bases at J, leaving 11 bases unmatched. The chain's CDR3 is CASSSLPGGPDNSPLHF. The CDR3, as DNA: TGCGCCAGCAGCTCCCTACCAGGGGGTCCCGATAATTCACCCCTCCACTTT. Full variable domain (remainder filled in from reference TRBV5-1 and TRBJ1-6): KAGVTQTPRYLIKTRGQQVTLSCSPISGHRSVSWYQQTPGQGLQFLFEYFSETQRNKGNFPGRFSGRQFSNSRSEMNVSTLELGDSALYLCASSSLPGGPDNSPLHFGNGTRLTVT.

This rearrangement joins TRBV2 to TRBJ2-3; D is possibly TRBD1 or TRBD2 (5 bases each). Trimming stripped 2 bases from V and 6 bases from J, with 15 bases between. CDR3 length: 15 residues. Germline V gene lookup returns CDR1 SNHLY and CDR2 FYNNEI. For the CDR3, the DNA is TGTGCCAGCAGTGAAAGAACCAGGGACGGGGATACGCAGTATTTT. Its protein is CASSERTRDGDTQYF. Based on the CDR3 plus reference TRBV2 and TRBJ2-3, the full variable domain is EPEVTQTPSHQVTQMGQEVILRCVPISNHLYFYWYRQILGQKVEFLVSFYNNEISEKSEIFDDQFSVERPDGSNFTLKIRSTKLEDSAMYFCASSERTRDGDTQYFGPGTRLTVL.

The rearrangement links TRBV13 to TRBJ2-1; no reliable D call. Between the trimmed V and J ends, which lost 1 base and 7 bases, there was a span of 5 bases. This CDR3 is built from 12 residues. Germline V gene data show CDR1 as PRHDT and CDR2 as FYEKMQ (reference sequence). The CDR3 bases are TGTGCCAGCAGCTTAGTCCCGAATGAGCAGTTCTTC. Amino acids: CASSLVPNEQFF.

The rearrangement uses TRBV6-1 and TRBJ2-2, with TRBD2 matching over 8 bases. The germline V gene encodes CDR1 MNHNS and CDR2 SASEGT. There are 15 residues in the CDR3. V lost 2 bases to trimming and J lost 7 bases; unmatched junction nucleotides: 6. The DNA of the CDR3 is TGTGCCAGCAGTGAACTGGGACTAGTCGGCGGGGAGCTGTTTTTT. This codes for CASSELGLVGGELFF.

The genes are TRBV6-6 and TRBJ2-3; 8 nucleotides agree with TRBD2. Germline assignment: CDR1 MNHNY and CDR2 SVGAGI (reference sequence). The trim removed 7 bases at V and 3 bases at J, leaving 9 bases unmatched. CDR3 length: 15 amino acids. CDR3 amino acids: CASIPTGGRTDTQYF. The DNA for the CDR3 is TGTGCCAGCATTCCTACGGGGGGGCGAACAGATACGCAGTATTTT.

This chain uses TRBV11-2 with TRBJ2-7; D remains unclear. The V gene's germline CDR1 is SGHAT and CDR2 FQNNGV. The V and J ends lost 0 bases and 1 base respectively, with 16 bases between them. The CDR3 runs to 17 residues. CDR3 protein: CASSLDGGTWSSYEQYF. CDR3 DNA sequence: TGTGCCAGCAGCTTAGATGGCGGCACCTGGAGTTCCTACGAGCAGTACTTC.

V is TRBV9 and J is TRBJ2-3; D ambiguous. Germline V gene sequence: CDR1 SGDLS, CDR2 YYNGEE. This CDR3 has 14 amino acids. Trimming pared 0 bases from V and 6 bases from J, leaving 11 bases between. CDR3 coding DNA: TGTGCCAGCAGCGTAGGGTTAGCTCGCGATACGCAGTATTTT. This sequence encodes CASSVGLARDTQYF. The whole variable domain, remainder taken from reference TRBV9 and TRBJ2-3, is DSGVTQTPKHLITATGQRVTLRCSPRSGDLSVYWYQQSLDQGLQFLIQYYNGEERAKGNILERFSAQQFPDLHSELNLSSLELGDSALYFCASSVGLARDTQYFGPGTRLTVL.

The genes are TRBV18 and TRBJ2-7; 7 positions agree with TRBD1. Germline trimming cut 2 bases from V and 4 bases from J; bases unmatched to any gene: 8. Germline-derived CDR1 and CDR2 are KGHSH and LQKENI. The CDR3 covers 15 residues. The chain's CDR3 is CASSPAVDRQYEQYF. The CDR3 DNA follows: TGTGCCAGCTCACCAGCCGTGGACAGGCAGTACGAGCAGTACTTC.

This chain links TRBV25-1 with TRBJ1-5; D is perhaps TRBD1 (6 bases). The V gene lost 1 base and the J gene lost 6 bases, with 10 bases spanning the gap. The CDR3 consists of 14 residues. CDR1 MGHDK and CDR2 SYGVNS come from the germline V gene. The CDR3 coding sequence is TGTGCCAGCAGTGAATCAGGGGAGATTCAGCCCCAGCATTTT. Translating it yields CASSESGEIQPQHF.

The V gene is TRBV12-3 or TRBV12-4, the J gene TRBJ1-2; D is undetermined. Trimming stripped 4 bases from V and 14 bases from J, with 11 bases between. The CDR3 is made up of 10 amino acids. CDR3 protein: CASSSQRETF. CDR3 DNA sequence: TGTGCCAGCAGTTCCCAAAGAGAGACCTTC.

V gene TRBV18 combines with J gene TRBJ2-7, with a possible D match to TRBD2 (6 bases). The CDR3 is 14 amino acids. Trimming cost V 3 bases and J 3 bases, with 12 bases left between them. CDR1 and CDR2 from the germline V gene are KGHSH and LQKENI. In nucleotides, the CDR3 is TGTGCCAGCTCACCGAGGACTAAGCTCTACGAGCAGTACTTC. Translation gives CASSPRTKLYEQYF.

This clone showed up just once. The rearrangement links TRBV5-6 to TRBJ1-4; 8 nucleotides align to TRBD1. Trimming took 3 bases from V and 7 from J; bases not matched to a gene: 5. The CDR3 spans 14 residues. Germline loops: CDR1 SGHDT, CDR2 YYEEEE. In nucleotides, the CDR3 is TGTGCCAGCAGCTCGACAGGGGTTAGTGAAAAACTGTTTTTT. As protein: CASSSTGVSEKLFF.

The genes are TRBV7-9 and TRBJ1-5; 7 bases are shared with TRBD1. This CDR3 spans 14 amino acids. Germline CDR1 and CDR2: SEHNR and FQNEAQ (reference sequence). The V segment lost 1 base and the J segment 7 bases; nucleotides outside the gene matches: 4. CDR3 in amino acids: CASSLGQGTQPQHF. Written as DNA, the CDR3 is TGTGCCAGCAGCTTAGGACAGGGAACACAGCCCCAGCATTTT.

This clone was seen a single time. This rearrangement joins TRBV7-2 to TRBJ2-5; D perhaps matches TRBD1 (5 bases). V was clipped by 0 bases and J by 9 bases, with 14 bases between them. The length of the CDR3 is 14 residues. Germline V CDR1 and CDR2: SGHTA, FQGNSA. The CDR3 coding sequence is TGTGCCAGCAGCTTAGCCTTGGGGCCCCCGGCCCAGTACTTC. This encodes CASSLALGPPAQYF.